This TCR beta chain was profiled in a study of blood T cells in healthy people across ages. Study-level results: Per million T cells, TCR beta diversity dropped about linearly as age rose. In these data, TCR beta diversity tracked strongly with naive T cell percentage.

Trimming took off 0 bases at V and 0 bases at J, with 9 bases between the two ends. The CDR3 sequence is 15 residues long. CDR1 and CDR2 (germline): SGHRS, YFSETQ. A second PCR of 7 to 11 cycles used a sample-barcoded 5' primer and a J-beta primer mix. Each cDNA molecule received a tag from a template-switch adaptor that had 12 random nucleotides. A single record per CDR3 protein comes from TCRdb applying MiXCR to the 5' RACE reads. The repertoire holds about 630,000 distinct CDR3 sequences, with over 20% as singletons. This clonotype was seen a handful of times. Its target is not known. Specimen: blood. This sequence was found in a man aged 70 or older in good health. The chain carries TRBV5-1 and TRBJ1-2, with D possibly being TRBD1 (6 bases). CDR3 nucleotide sequence: TGCGCCAGCAGCTTGGAGGGGGTAACTAACTATGGCTACACCTTC. It encodes CASSLEGVTNYGYTF.